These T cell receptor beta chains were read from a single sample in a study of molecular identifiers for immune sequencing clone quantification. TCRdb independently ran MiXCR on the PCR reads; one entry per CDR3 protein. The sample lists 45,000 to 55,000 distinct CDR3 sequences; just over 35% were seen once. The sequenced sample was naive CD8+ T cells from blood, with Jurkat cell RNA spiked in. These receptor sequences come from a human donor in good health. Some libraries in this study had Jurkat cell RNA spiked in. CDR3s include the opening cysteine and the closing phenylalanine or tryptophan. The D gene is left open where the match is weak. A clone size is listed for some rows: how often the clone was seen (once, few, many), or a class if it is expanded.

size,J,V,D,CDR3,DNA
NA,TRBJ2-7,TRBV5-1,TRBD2,CASGGPGLFVYEQYF,TGCGCCAGCGGTGGGCCGGGACTATTTGTCTACGAGCAGTACTTC
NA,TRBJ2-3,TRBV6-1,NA,CACSARVGTDTQYF,TGTGCCTGCAGCGCTCGGGTAGGCACAGATACGCAGTATTTT
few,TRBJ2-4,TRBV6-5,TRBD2,CASSSPWGASGSAKNIQYF,TGTGCCAGCAGTTCACCGTGGGGGGCAAGCGGGAGTGCCAAAAACATTCAGTACTTC
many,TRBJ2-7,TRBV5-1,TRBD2,CASSSIGLAAYEQYF,TGCGCCAGCAGCTCAATTGGACTAGCGGCCTACGAGCAGTACTTC
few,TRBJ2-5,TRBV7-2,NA,CASSLLRGAETQYF,TGTGCCAGCAGCTTACTCAGGGGGGCAGAGACCCAGTACTTC
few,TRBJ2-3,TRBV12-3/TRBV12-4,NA,CASTAGSSTDTQYF,TGTGCCAGCACCGCCGGGTCCAGCACAGATACGCAGTATTTT
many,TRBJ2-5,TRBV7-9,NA,CASSADSQETQYF,TGTGCCAGCAGCGCGGACAGCCAAGAGACCCAGTACTTC
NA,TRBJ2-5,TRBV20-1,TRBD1,CSARESITGDETQYF,TGCAGTGCTAGAGAGTCTATCACAGGGGATGAGACCCAGTACTTC
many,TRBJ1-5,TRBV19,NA,CASSGGGGYNQPQHF,TGTGCCAGTAGTGGCGGGGGGGGATACAATCAGCCCCAGCATTTT
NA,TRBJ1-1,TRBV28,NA,CATTNPRWNTEAFF,TGTGCCACTACGAATCCTCGATGGAACACTGAAGCTTTCTTT
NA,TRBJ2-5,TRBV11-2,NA,CASSLDLKPQYF,TGTGCCAGCAGCTTAGATCTGAAGCCCCAGTACTTC
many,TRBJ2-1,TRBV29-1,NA,CSTITLGNEQFF,TGCAGCACAATTACGTTGGGGAATGAGCAGTTCTTC
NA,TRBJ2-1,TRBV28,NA,CASSLPGHGAGEVFF,TGTGCCAGCAGTTTACCGGGACATGGCGCGGGAGAGGTGTTCTTC
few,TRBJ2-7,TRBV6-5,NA,CASSPRGLGEQYF,TGTGCCAGCAGCCCCCGGGGATTAGGGGAGCAGTACTTC
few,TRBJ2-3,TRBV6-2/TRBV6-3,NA,CASSQTPLARTDTQYF,TGTGCCAGCAGTCAAACCCCCCTAGCCCGCACAGATACGCAGTATTTT
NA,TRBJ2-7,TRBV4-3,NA,CANSQEIAGQHEQYF,TGCGCCAACAGCCAAGAAATAGCGGGACAGCACGAGCAGTACTTC